The sequence of this T cell receptor beta chain was determined in a study of T cell responses to AZD1222 COVID-19 vaccine (dated by TCRdb to 2020 to 2022). As for the study more broadly: AZD1222 recipients with second doses at about 4 weeks or about 12 weeks were pooled, because spike-specific TCR depth and breadth did not differ between schedules. A total of 230 to 250 trial participants underwent TCR sequencing, of whom 200 to 220 had received two doses of AZD1222 and approximately 25 had received two doses of the MenACWY control vaccine. Trial participants were enrolled into age subgroups of 18-55, 56-69 and 70-plus years, which contained 148, 28 and 57 TCR-sequenced participants, respectively.

Results and caveats for the whole study, not just this receptor: Vaccine-associated CD4 TCRs spanned the whole spike protein, with dominant responses in regions 160-218 and 743-854. After two AZD1222 doses, both the breadth and the depth of spike-specific TCRs were significantly higher than at day 0 and than in MenACWY recipients. Reportedly, close to half of the unique spike-specific TCRs recognized epitopes lying outside the regions that are mutated in the B.1.351 and B.1.1.7 variants. Conclusions about previously exposed vaccinees are limited because only 5 or 6 AZD1222 recipients were SARS-CoV-2 seropositive at baseline. No day 14 peak-response samples were available, so repertoires were characterized only after the peak T cell response. Participants were mostly white British and included more females than males, and it was suggested by the authors that clonal diversity may have been underestimated. In the small 56-69-year group, the increase in depth fell short of significance, most likely because of low power.

This specimen's time point label, per the study, means: baseline before first vaccination. Samples from vaccinated people were obtained from the UK trials COV001 and COV002, which included a single-blind randomized controlled phase 2/3 trial of AZD1222 (ChAdOx1 nCoV-19) in healthy adults. Trial participant PBMC samples were collected at day 0 and day 28 after the second dose for TCRbeta chain sequencing. V lost 4 bases and J lost 4 bases, and the count of bases not matched to a germline gene is 7. CDR1 and CDR2 were assigned from the germline V gene (reference sequence) as LNHDA and SQIVND. Counted from cysteine to phenylalanine, this CDR3 has 14 amino acids. The sequence is cut down to CDR3 DNA, 42 bases in frame from base 1. The CDR3 regions of human TCRbeta chains were subjected to immunosequencing. In the paper's pipeline: TCRs in the repertoires were compared against a reference library of SARS-CoV-2-specific TCRs that had been generated with the MIRA antigen-specificity platform. Breadth was defined as the fraction of unique TCRs that were SARS-CoV-2-associated, and depth was defined as the fraction of total T cells that were SARS-CoV-2-associated. Using the MIRA data, each spike-specific TCR was assigned both to the spike region to which the TCR was reactive and to a CD4 or CD8 class. Log10-transformed breadth and depth values were compared by one-way ANOVA with Sidak's multiple comparisons tests. The immuneACCESS repertoire file appears here via TCRdb, limited to in-frame rearrangements. These files lack a portion of the clones; in checked studies, under half of the deficit traces to unresolved V genes, and the cause of the others is not known. V and J calls and clone size are given by that table; D and trimming were obtained from the DNA. Here the sample has about 130,000 clones; over 85% occur a single time. The ten biggest clones cover about 3.1% of the sample.

A note on this clone: Its antigen remains undetermined. Nothing much larger sits one base from this clone, and base qualities are not available.

The input for sequencing was peripheral blood, taken on day 0 of AZD1222 vaccination. The rearranged chain carries TRBV19 and TRBJ2-7; the junction holds 7 bases that match TRBD1. This TCR derives from an adult in good health. The sequence in DNA is TGTGCCAGTAGTACCCGGGACAGCCAATACGAGCAGTACTTC. It encodes CASSTRDSQYEQYF. The CDR3, completed at both ends by the reference TRBV19 and TRBJ2-7 genes, gives the full variable domain DGGITQSPKYLFRKEGQNVTLSCEQNLNHDAMYWYRQDPGQGLRLIYYSQIVNDFQKGDIAEGYSVSREKKESFPLTVTSAQKNPTAFYLCASSTRDSQYEQYFGPGTRLTVT.